The 20 T cell receptor beta chains below were found in one sample sequenced in a study of cytomegalovirus exposure and HLA in healthy donors. Primers included in the PCR were 60 Vbeta and 13 Jbeta primers. Clones were read by immunoSEQ multiplex PCR, and TCRdb kept only the in-frame ones, dropping some. The data contain 65,000 to 100,000 clones, about 85% of them singletons. The sample was PBMCs. The receptors were sampled from a middle-aged woman in good health and CMV-seropositive.

The chain joins TRBV5-1 to TRBJ2-7; 10 nucleotides line up with TRBD1. The CDR3 length is 13 residues. Trimming at V came to 4 bases and at J to 6 bases, leaving 4 bases not matched to a gene. Germline lookup yields CDR1 SGHRS and CDR2 YFSETQ. CDR3 loop: CASSPRTGGEQYF. DNA for the CDR3: TGCGCCAGCAGCCCTAGGACAGGGGGCGAGCAGTACTTC.

The rearrangement joins TRBV7-9 to TRBJ1-1; D is possibly TRBD1 (5 bases). The germline V gene encodes CDR1 SEHNR and CDR2 FQNEAQ (reference sequence). Deletions cut 5 bases from V and 7 bases from J, with 11 bases between. CDR3 length equals 12 residues. CDR3 DNA sequence: TGTGCCAGCAGCCGCCAGGGTATTGAAGCTTTCTTT. Its protein is CASSRQGIEAFF.

V gene TRBV19 combines with J gene TRBJ2-1; 7 bases line up with TRBD1. CDR3 length: 16 amino acids. Germline V gives CDR1 LNHDA, CDR2 SQIVND (reference sequence). V lost 0 bases to trimming and J lost 7 bases; unmatched junction nucleotides: 9. CDR3 loop: CASSIEVTGVWNEQFF. The CDR3 nucleotides read TGTGCCAGTAGTATAGAGGTAACAGGGGTGTGGAATGAGCAGTTCTTC.

The J gene is TRBJ1-1, the V gene TRBV7-9, with D tentatively TRBD1 (6 bases). The CDR3 sequence is 14 residues long. V was trimmed by 1 base and J by 1 base, leaving 7 bases between them. Germline V lookup: CDR1 SEHNR, CDR2 FQNEAQ (reference sequence). The CDR3 here is CASSLEQGNTEAFF. The CDR3, as DNA: TGTGCCAGCAGCTTAGAACAGGGGAACACTGAAGCTTTCTTT. Full variable domain (outside the CDR3, taken from reference TRBV7-9 and TRBJ1-1): DTGVSQNPRHKITKRGQNVTFRCDPISEHNRLYWYRQTLGQGPEFLTYFQNEAQLEKSRLLSDRFSAERPKGSFSTLEIQRTEQGDSAMYLCASSLEQGNTEAFFGQGTRLTVV.

CDR3 in amino acids: CASSLGGNYGQPQHF. DNA for the CDR3: TGTGCCAGCAGCTTAGGGGGCAATTATGGTCAGCCCCAGCATTTT. The V gene is TRBV7-2, the J gene TRBJ1-5, with D perhaps TRBD1 (5 bases). Per germline, CDR1 SGHTA and CDR2 FQGNSA. The CDR3 spans 15 residues. V dropped 1 base and J dropped 6 bases, with 13 bases sitting between them.

This clone was recorded a few times. This chain uses TRBV27 with TRBJ2-1; 9 bases are a match to TRBD2. The CDR3 is 15 residues long. V dropped 3 bases and J dropped 9; count of bases not matched to a gene: 9. CDR1 and CDR2 from the germline V gene are MNHEY and SMNVEV (reference sequence). CDR3 coding DNA: TGTGCCAGCAGTTTGGCGGCGGGGGGGCATGGTGAGCAGTTCTTC. Protein product: CASSLAAGGHGEQFF.

V and J are TRBV5-6 and TRBJ2-4; D possibly corresponds to TRBD1 (6 bases). Trimming removed 3 bases at V and 0 bases at J, with 13 bases between. Germline lookup yields CDR1 SGHDT and CDR2 YYEEEE. The CDR3 loop spans 16 amino acids. The CDR3 sequence: CASSWGPSIAKNIQYF. The CDR3, as DNA: TGTGCCAGCAGCTGGGGGCCCAGTATAGCCAAAAACATTCAGTACTTC.

The rearrangement links TRBV6-5 to TRBJ1-2; D uncertain. Trimming shortened V by 7 bases and J by 8 bases, and 17 bases separated the two germline ends. The CDR3 loop spans 13 amino acids. The germline V gene encodes CDR1 MNHEY and CDR2 SVGAGI. For the CDR3, the DNA is TGTGCCAGCACCCCTGGCCCAGCGAGGGGCTACACCTTC. Its translation is CASTPGPARGYTF.

This clone came up a few times. V and J are TRBV30 and TRBJ2-7; possibly TRBD1 for D (5 bases). V was pared by 2 bases and J by 7 bases, with 12 bases between. The CDR3 loop spans 12 amino acids. The germline V gene has CDR1 GTSNPN and CDR2 SVGIG (reference sequence). Here the CDR3 reads CAWSTGASEQYF. The CDR3 coding sequence is TGTGCCTGGAGTACAGGCGCCTCGGAGCAGTACTTC.

The chain couples TRBV5-1 to TRBJ2-7, with 9 bases identical to TRBD1. Unmatched junction bases numbered 6, after V lost 3 bases and J lost 5 bases. Germline V gives CDR1 SGHRS, CDR2 YFSETQ. This CDR3 has 14 amino acids. CDR3 protein: CASSSRDRAHEQYF. CDR3 nucleotides: TGCGCCAGCAGCTCCCGGGACAGGGCCCACGAGCAGTACTTC. Full variable domain (missing parts from reference TRBV5-1 and TRBJ2-7): KAGVTQTPRYLIKTRGQQVTLSCSPISGHRSVSWYQQTPGQGLQFLFEYFSETQRNKGNFPGRFSGRQFSNSRSEMNVSTLELGDSALYLCASSSRDRAHEQYFGPGTRLTVT.

The rearrangement uses TRBV2 and TRBJ2-1, with 7 bases lining up with TRBD2. The junction had 11 bases not matched to a gene; V was cut back by 6 bases and J by 6 bases. The length of the CDR3 is 15 residues. Germline CDR1 is SNHLY and CDR2 is FYNNEI. The CDR3 sequence: CASSEGRVGTNEQFF. The CDR3 DNA sequence: TGTGCCAGCAGCGAGGGGAGGGTCGGGACCAATGAGCAGTTCTTC.

This chain joins TRBV29-1 and TRBJ2-7; TRBD1 matches 7 bases. Germline assignment: CDR1 SQVTM and CDR2 ANQGSEA. V lost 1 base to trimming and J lost 3 bases; unmatched junction nucleotides: 12. The CDR3 extends over 16 amino acids. The DNA of the CDR3 is TGCAGCGTTGAAGGTGACAGAGACAGGGAGTTCTACGAGCAGTACTTC. Translated, it gives CSVEGDRDREFYEQYF.

The CDR3 is CASSSLDRGNQPQHF. CDR3 nucleotides: TGTGCCAGCAGTTCCCTCGACAGGGGCAATCAGCCCCAGCATTTT. The chain joins TRBV28 to TRBJ1-5; 7 nucleotides line up with TRBD1. J lost 2 bases, V lost 4 bases, and 5 bases had no gene match. CDR3 length equals 15 residues. Germline-derived CDR1 and CDR2 are MDHEN and SYDVKM.

The chain has TRBV6-1 and TRBJ1-1; 9 bases match TRBD1. From germline, CDR1 is MNHNS and CDR2 SASEGT. CDR3 length: 14 residues. V shed 11 bases, J shed 1 base, and the junction held 8 bases outside the gene matches. CDR3 sequence: CAGQRTGANTEAFF. CDR3 nucleotide sequence: TGTGCCGGCCAACGGACAGGGGCGAACACTGAAGCTTTCTTT.

This rearrangement joins TRBV30 to TRBJ2-6, with 7 nucleotides matching TRBD1. From germline, CDR1 is GTSNPN and CDR2 SVGIG (reference sequence). V trimming: 3 bases; J trimming: 0 bases; junction bases outside the gene matches: 11. CDR3 length: 18 amino acids. The CDR3 loop is CAWSASTGKTSGANVLTF. DNA of the CDR3: TGTGCCTGGAGCGCCTCGACAGGGAAAACCTCTGGGGCCAACGTCCTGACTTTC.

The chain recombines TRBV11-2 with TRBJ2-5; TRBD1 might be the D (5 bases). The V end lost 7 bases, the J end lost 1 base, and 10 bases lay between the germline ends. The CDR3 has 13 amino acids. Germline-derived CDR1 and CDR2 are SGHAT and FQNNGV. The CDR3 bases are TGTGCCAGCACCCTAGGGGTCCAAGAGACCCAGTACTTC. Translated, it gives CASTLGVQETQYF.

The chain has TRBV4-3 and TRBJ2-5, with D maybe TRBD1 (6 bases). Per germline, CDR1 LGHNA and CDR2 YSLEER. Trimming cost V 4 bases and J 1 base, with 13 bases left between them. This CDR3 spans 15 amino acids. The CDR3 sequence: CASSPRQDFQETQYF. The CDR3 DNA reads TGCGCCAGCAGCCCCCGACAGGACTTCCAAGAGACCCAGTACTTC.

This rearrangement joins TRBV7-9 to TRBJ2-7; TRBD1 is a possible D gene (5 bases). The CDR3 runs to 13 residues. From germline, CDR1 is SEHNR and CDR2 FQNEAQ (reference sequence). V was cut by 3 bases and J by 3 bases, with 9 bases left in between. CDR3 sequence: CASSFIGDYEQYF. DNA of the CDR3: TGTGCCAGCAGCTTTATAGGGGACTACGAGCAGTACTTC.

The chain uses TRBV5-1 and TRBJ1-2; 7 bases match TRBD1. This CDR3 has 15 residues. CDR1 SGHRS and CDR2 YFSETQ come from the germline V gene. The V and J ends lost 0 bases and 4 bases, in that order; junction bases with no gene match: 6. In DNA form, the CDR3 reads TGCGCCAGCAGCTTGGAGCCAGGGGGTGTCTATGGCTACACCTTC. Its protein is CASSLEPGGVYGYTF.

This clone has just one count. The V gene is TRBV27, the J gene TRBJ2-7; TRBD1 matches at 8 bases. CDR3 size: 14 residues. V dropped 3 bases and J dropped 5; count of bases not matched to a gene: 6. CDR1 is MNHEY and CDR2 is SMNVEV in the germline V gene (reference sequence). The CDR3 region has the DNA TGTGCCAGCAGTTTCGGACAGGGTATCGACGAGCAGTACTTC. This encodes CASSFGQGIDEQYF.